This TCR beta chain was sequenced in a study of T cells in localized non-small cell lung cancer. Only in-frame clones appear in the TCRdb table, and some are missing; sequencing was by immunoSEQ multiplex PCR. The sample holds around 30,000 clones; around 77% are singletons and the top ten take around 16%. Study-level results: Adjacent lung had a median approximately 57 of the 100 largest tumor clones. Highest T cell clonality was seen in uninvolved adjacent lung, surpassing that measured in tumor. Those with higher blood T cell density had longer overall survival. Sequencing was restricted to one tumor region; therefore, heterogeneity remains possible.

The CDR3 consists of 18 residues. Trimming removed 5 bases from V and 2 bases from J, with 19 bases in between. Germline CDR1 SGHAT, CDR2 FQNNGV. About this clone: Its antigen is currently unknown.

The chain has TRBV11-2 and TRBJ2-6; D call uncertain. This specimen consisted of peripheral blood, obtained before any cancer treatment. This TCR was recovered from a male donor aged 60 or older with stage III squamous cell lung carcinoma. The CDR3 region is CASSPGPHLSAGANVLTF. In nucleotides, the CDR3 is TGTGCCAGCAGCCCGGGTCCTCACTTATCGGCTGGGGCCAACGTCCTGACTTTC.